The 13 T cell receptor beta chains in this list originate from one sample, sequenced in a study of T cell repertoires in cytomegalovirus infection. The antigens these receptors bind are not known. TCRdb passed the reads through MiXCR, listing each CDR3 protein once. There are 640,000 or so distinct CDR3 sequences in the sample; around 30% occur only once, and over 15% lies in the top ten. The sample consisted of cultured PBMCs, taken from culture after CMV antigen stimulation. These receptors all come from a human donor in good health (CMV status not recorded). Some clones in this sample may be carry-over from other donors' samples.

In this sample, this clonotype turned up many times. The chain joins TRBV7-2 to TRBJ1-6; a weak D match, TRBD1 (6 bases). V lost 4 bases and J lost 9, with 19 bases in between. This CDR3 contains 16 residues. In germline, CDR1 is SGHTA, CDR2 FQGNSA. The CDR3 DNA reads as TGTGCCAGCAGCTCCCGCTATGACAGGACTCCTTCACCCCTCCACTTT. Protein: CASSSRYDRTPSPLHF.

The CDR3 reads CASSQDSGIAQYF. The CDR3 DNA sequence: TGCGCCAGCAGCCAAGATTCCGGTATCGCGCAGTATTTT. The V call is TRBV4-1, the J call TRBJ2-3, with D unresolved. With 0 bases removed from V and 10 bases from J, the gap between germline ends came to 11 bases. The CDR3 extends over 13 amino acids. The germline gives CDR1 MGHRA, CDR2 YSYEKL.

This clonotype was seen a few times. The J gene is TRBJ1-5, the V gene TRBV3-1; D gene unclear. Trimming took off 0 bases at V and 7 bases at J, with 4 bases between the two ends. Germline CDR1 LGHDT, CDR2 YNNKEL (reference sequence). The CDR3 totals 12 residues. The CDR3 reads CASSQDTQPQHF. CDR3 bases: TGTGCCAGCAGCCAAGATACCCAGCCCCAGCATTTT.

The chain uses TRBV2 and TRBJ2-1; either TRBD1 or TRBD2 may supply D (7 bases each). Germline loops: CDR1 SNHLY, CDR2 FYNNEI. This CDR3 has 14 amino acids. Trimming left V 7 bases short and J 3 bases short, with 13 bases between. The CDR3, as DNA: TGTGCCAGCACCCTCAGGGGGGGCTACAATGAGCAGTTCTTC. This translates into CASTLRGGYNEQFF.

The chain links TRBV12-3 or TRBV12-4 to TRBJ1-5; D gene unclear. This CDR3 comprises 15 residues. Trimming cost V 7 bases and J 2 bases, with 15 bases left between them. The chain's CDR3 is CASTPPGSGNQPQHF. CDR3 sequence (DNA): TGTGCCAGCACCCCCCCGGGTTCGGGCAATCAGCCCCAGCATTTT.

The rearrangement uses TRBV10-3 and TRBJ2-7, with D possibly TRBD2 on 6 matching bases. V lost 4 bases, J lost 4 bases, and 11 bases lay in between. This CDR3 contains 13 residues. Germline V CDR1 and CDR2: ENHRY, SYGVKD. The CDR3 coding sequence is TGTGCCATCAGTGGCGGAGGGGAATACGAGCAGTACTTC. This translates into CAISGGGEYEQYF.

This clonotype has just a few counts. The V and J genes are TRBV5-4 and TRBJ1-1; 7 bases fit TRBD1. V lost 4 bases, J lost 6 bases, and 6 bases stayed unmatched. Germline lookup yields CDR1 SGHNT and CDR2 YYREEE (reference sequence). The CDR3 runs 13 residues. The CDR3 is CASSQGVLAEAFF. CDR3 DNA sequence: TGTGCCAGCAGCCAGGGGGTATTAGCTGAAGCTTTCTTT. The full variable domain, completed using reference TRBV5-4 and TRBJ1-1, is ETGVTQSPTHLIKTRGQQVTLRCSSQSGHNTVSWYQQALGQGPQFIFQYYREEENGRGNFPPRFSGLQFPNYSSELNVNALELDDSALYLCASSQGVLAEAFFGQGTRLTVV.

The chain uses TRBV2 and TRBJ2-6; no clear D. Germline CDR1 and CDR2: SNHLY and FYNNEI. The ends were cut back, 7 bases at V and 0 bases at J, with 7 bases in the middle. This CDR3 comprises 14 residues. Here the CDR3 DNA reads TGTGCCAGCATGTGGTCCTCTGGGGCCAACGTCCTGACTTTC. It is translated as CASMWSSGANVLTF. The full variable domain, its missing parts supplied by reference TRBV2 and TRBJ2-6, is EPEVTQTPSHQVTQMGQEVILRCVPISNHLYFYWYRQILGQKVEFLVSFYNNEISEKSEIFDDQFSVERPDGSNFTLKIRSTKLEDSAMYFCASMWSSGANVLTFGAGSRLTVL.

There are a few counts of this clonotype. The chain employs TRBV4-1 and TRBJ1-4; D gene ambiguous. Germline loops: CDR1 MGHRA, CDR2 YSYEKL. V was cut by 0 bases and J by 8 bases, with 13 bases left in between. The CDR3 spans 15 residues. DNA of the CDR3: TGCGCCAGCAGCCAAGACCCGCAGCTGAAGGAAAAACTGTTTTTT. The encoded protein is CASSQDPQLKEKLFF.

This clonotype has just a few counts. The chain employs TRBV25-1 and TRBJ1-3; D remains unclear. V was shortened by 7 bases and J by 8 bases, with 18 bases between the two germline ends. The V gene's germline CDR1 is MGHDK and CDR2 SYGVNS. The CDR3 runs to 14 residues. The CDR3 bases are TGTGCCAGCAATTCGGGGAGTCCCGGGGACACCATATATTTT. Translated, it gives CASNSGSPGDTIYF.

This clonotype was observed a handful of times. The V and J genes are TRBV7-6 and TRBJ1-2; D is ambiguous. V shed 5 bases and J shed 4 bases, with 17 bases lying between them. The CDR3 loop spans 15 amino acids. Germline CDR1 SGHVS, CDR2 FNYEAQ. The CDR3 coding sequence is TGTGCCAGCAGCCTTACCGTGGCGGCGAGCTATGGCTACACCTTC. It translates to CASSLTVAASYGYTF. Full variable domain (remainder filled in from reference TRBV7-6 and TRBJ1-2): GAGVSQSPRYKVTKRGQDVALRCDPISGHVSLYWYRQALGQGPEFLTYFNYEAQQDKSGLPNDRFSAERPEGSISTLTIQRTEQRDSAMYRCASSLTVAASYGYTFGSGTRLTVV.

CDR3 in amino acids: CASSPSPDSITDTQYF. CDR3 coding DNA: TGTGCCAGCAGCCCCTCGCCGGACAGCATCACAGATACGCAGTATTTT. J is TRBJ2-3 and V is TRBV7-2; D possibly corresponds to TRBD1 (6 bases). In germline, CDR1 is SGHTA, CDR2 FQGNSA. V was cut by 5 bases and J by 2 bases, with 17 bases left in between. This CDR3 has 16 amino acids.

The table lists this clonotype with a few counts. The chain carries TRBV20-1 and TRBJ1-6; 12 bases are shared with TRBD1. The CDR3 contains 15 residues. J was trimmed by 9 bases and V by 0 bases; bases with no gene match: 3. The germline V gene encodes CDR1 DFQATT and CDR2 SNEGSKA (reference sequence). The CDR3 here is CSARERDRGLSPLHF. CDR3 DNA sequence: TGCAGTGCTAGAGAGCGGGACAGGGGGCTTTCACCCCTCCACTTT.